The following is a T cell receptor beta chain sequence with its context. These data are taken from a study of blood T cell repertoires in COVID-19. As for the study in general: T cells, B-cell-depleted T cells, or PBMCs supplied cDNA or gDNA.

The V gene's germline CDR1 is MNHEY and CDR2 SVGEGT. V was clipped by 2 bases and J by 2 bases; unmatched bases: 11. There are 19 residues in the CDR3. Original methodology: Amplification of reference gene primers provided the estimated nucleated cell counts. TCRdb keeps only in-frame clones here, not all; method: immunoSEQ multiplex PCR. Clone size and the V and J calls come from that table; the DNA yielded D and trimming. The sample holds hundreds of thousands of clones, around 91% seen once. This chain joins TRBV6-2 or TRBV6-3 and TRBJ2-6, with 8 bases fitting TRBD2. Specimen: peripheral blood. The clonotype originates from a young woman who had recovered from COVID-19. Here the CDR3 reads CASSYSGGPIWTGANVLTF. For the CDR3, the DNA is TGTGCCAGCAGTTACAGCGGGGGCCCAATTTGGACTGGGGCCAACGTCCTGACTTTC.